The table lists the clone carrying this TCR beta chain with a few counts. The antigen remains unidentified. Germline CDR1 SGHRS, CDR2 YFSETQ. This CDR3 region has 15 residues. V was shortened by 4 bases and J by 2 bases, with 15 bases between the two germline ends. Healthy Caucasians made up all donors. This entry belongs to a study of identical twins. Study-level results: Researchers reported excess low generation probability among twin-shared out-of-frame alpha sequences.

TCRdb re-called the 5' RACE reads with MiXCR, one entry per CDR3 protein. This sample has 1,800,000 or so distinct CDR3 sequences, with about 32% found just once. Sequenced material: cord blood. The chain uses TRBV5-1 and TRBJ2-5, with D unresolved. This TCR derives from a newborn girl in good health. The DNA for the CDR3 is TGCGCCAGCAGCCGAAATACCCCACTACAAGAGACCCAGTACTTC. Its translation is CASSRNTPLQETQYF. Combining the CDR3 with reference TRBV5-1 and TRBJ2-5 gives the whole variable domain KAGVTQTPRYLIKTRGQQVTLSCSPISGHRSVSWYQQTPGQGLQFLFEYFSETQRNKGNFPGRFSGRQFSNSRSEMNVSTLELGDSALYLCASSRNTPLQETQYFGPGTRLLVL.